This is a list of T cell receptor beta chains from one sample in a study of T-cell reconstitution after alpha-beta-depleted transplantation in children. TCRdb reprocessed the PCR reads via MiXCR and lists one record per CDR3 protein. The table records roughly 500,000 distinct CDR3 sequences, about 18% of them present only once. The sample was PBMCs from the stem cell graft donor, taken from the stem cell graft. Source of these receptors: a human donor who donated a stem cell graft to a child with acute lymphoblastic leukemia. Both conserved end residues are part of each CDR3. A D gene is named only where the DNA matches it firmly. Expanded clones get a size class; other rows say once, few or many, or leave the size out.

size,V,length,J,D,DNA,CDR3
few,TRBV12-5,15,TRBJ2-7,TRBD2,TGTGCTAGTGGTTTGTTGACTAGCGGGCCTTACGAGCAGTACTTC,CASGLLTSGPYEQYF
-,TRBV11-2,19,TRBJ2-7,TRBD2,TGTGCCAGCAGCCCTTCTGTCCTCTTCGCTAGCGGGAAGTCCTACGAGCAGTACTTC,CASSPSVLFASGKSYEQYF
-,TRBV6-2/TRBV6-3,14,TRBJ2-7,TRBD1,TGTGCCAGCAGTTGGGACAGGGCCACCTACGAGCAGTACTTC,CASSWDRATYEQYF
few,TRBV18,16,TRBJ1-1,TRBD1,TGTGCCAGCTCAACCCGTCCGGGACAGGTGAACACTGAAGCTTTCTTT,CASSTRPGQVNTEAFF
few,TRBV7-9,15,TRBJ2-1,-,TGTGCCAGCAGCTTAGGCCCTGAGGCTAGCAATGAGCAGTTCTTC,CASSLGPEASNEQFF
few,TRBV12-3/TRBV12-4,13,TRBJ1-4,TRBD1,TGTGCCAGCAGTATGACAGGGAAAGAAAAACTGTTTTTT,CASSMTGKEKLFF
-,TRBV7-6,15,TRBJ2-3,TRBD1,TGTGCCAGCAGCTTAAACAGGGGTGGATTAGATACGCAGTATTTT,CASSLNRGGLDTQYF
few,TRBV5-1,15,TRBJ2-7,-,TGCGCCAGCAGCTTGGCTCGGACGGAGGGCTACGAGCAGTACTTC,CASSLARTEGYEQYF
-,TRBV7-9,13,TRBJ1-1,-,TGTGCCAGCAGCTTATGGGGAGCGAGCGAAGCTTTCTTT,CASSLWGASEAFF
few,TRBV19,14,TRBJ1-1,-,TGTGCCAGTAGTACCTCGGACAGAAGGGGAAAAGCTTTCTTT,CASSTSDRRGKAFF
-,TRBV5-1,20,TRBJ2-5,TRBD2,TGCGCCAGCACCTTTCTAGGAATGGGACTAGCGGCCCTCGGGGGAGAGACCCAGTACTTC,CASTFLGMGLAALGGETQYF
-,TRBV7-9,16,TRBJ2-1,-,TGTGCCAGCAGACGGAGACAGGATTACGGCCACAATGAGCAGTTCTTC,CASRRRQDYGHNEQFF
-,TRBV20-1,15,TRBJ2-2,TRBD2,TGCAGTGCCCTGGACGGGGGGAGAGGAACCGGGGAGCTGTTTTTT,CSALDGGRGTGELFF
-,TRBV4-2,15,TRBJ2-3,-,TGTGCCAGCAGCCAAGACGGAAATAGCGGAAATACGCAGTATTTT,CASSQDGNSGNTQYF
few,TRBV5-1,19,TRBJ2-3,-,TGCGCCAGCAGCCACCGGGACACCCAACAACTCCGTAACACAGATACGCAGTATTTT,CASSHRDTQQLRNTDTQYF
few,TRBV9,16,TRBJ1-1,TRBD1,TGTGCCAGCAGCGGGGTGATCGGACAGGGGACCACTGAAGCTTTCTTT,CASSGVIGQGTTEAFF
-,TRBV4-1,15,TRBJ2-5,TRBD2,TGCGCCAGCAGCCAAGATGCCCTAGCGGAAGAGACCCAGTACTTC,CASSQDALAEETQYF
-,TRBV12-3/TRBV12-4,18,TRBJ2-3,-,TGTGCCAGCAGCCCCGCGTTGGGCGGGGAGACTAGCACAGATACGCAGTATTTT,CASSPALGGETSTDTQYF
few,TRBV24-1,14,TRBJ2-2,-,TGTGCCACCAGTGATTTTAGTACTTCCGGGGAGCTGTTTTTT,CATSDFSTSGELFF
-,TRBV5-4,8,TRBJ2-4,-,TGTGCCAGCAGCTCAAGGTACTTC,CASSSRYF
-,TRBV20-1,11,TRBJ2-5,-,TGCAGTGCTAGAAGTCGGGAGACCCAGTACTTC,CSARSRETQYF
-,TRBV5-1,15,TRBJ2-7,TRBD2,TGCGCCAGCAGCTTGAGTGCCGTAAGAGCGGGAGTACACTACTTC,CASSLSAVRAGVHYF